This TCR beta chain is from a study of blood T cell repertoires in COVID-19. The CDR3 is made up of 14 amino acids. Germline-derived CDR1 and CDR2 are SGHTS and YDEGEE. The V and J ends lost 4 bases and 9 bases, in that order; junction bases with no gene match: 9. This clone has a single count. Adults between about 18 and 89 years of age took part from fewer than 30 US areas. Participants reported their clinical history, and cohort assignment relied on those reports. Libraries were prepared by immunoSEQ multiplex PCR; TCRdb keeps only in-frame clonotypes and omits some of them. The sample holds 300,000 to 450,000 clones; roughly nine tenths are singletons and the top ten take 1%.

Sequenced input: PBMCs or T cells enriched from blood (not recorded which). The chain combines TRBV5-8 with TRBJ2-1, with 8 nucleotides matching TRBD1. This receptor was taken from a woman in her thirties who had recovered from COVID-19. CDR3 nucleotides: TGTGCCAGCAGCCCCCAGGGGGCCTTGGGTGAGCAGTTCTTC. The encoded protein is CASSPQGALGEQFF.